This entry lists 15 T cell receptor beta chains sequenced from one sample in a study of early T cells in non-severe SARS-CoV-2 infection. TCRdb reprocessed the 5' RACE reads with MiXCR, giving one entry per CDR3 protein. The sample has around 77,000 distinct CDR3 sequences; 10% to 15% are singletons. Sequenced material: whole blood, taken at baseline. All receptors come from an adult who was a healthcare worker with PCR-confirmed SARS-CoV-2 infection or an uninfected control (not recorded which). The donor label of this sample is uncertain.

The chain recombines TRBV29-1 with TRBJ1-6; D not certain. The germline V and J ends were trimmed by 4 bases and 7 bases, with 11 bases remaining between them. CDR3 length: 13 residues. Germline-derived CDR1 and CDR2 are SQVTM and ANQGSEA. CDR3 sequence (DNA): TGCAGCGTTGGTGGGTCAGCGAATTCACCCCTCCACTTT. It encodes CSVGGSANSPLHF.

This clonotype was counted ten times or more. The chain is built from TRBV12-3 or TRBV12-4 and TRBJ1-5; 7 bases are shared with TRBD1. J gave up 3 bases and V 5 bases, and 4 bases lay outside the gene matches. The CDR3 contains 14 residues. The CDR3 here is CASSTGTVNQPQHF. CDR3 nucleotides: TGTGCCAGCAGTACAGGGACAGTCAATCAGCCCCAGCATTTT.

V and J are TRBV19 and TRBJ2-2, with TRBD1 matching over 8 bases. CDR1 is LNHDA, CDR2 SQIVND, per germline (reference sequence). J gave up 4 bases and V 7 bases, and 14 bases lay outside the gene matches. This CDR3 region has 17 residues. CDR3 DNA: TGTGCCAGTACTAACACAGGGGGAGGTCTTACCACCGGGGAGCTGTTTTTT. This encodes CASTNTGGGLTTGELFF.

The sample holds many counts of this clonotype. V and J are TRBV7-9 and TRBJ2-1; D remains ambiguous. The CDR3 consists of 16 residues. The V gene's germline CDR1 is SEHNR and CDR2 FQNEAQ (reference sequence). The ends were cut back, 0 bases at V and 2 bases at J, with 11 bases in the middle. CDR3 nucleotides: TGTGCCAGCAGCTTAGCGGGTCGAAACACCTACAATGAGCAGTTCTTC. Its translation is CASSLAGRNTYNEQFF.

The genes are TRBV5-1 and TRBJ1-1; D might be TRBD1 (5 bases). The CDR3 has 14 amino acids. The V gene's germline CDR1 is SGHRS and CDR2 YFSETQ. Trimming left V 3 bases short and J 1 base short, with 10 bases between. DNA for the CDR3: TGCGCCAGCAGCTATTTCGACAGGAACACTGAAGCTTTCTTT. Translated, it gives CASSYFDRNTEAFF.

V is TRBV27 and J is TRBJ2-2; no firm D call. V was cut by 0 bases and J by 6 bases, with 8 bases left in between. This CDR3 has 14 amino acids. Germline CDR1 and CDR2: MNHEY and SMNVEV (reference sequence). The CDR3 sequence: CASSLSTMAGELFF. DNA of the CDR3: TGTGCCAGCAGTTTATCGACGATGGCCGGGGAGCTGTTTTTT.

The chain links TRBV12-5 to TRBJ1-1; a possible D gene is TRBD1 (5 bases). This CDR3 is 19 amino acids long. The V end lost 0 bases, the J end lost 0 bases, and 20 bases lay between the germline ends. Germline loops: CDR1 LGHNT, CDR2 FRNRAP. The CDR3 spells CASGLVPFVIGGMNTEAFF. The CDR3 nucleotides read TGTGCTAGTGGTTTGGTACCCTTTGTAATCGGGGGGATGAACACTGAAGCTTTCTTT.

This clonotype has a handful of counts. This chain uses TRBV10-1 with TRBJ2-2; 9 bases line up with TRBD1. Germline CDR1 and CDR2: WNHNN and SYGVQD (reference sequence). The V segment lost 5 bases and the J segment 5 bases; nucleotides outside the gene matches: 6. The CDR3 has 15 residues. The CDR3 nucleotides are TGCGCCAGCAGTCCGGGACAGGGTGGTACCGGGGAGCTGTTTTTT. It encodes CASSPGQGGTGELFF.

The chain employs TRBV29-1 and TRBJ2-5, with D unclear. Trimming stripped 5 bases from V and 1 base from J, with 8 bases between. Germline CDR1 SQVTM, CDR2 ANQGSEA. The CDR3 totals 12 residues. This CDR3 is CSVWGPQETQYF. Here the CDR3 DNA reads TGCAGCGTTTGGGGTCCCCAAGAGACCCAGTACTTC.

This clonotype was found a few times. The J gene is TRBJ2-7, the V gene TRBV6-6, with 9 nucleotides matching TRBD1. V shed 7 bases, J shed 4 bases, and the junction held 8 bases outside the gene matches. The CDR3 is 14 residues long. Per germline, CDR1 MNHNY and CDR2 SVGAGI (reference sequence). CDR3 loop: CASTSGTGFYEQYF. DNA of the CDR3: TGTGCCAGCACGTCCGGGACAGGGTTTTACGAGCAGTACTTC.

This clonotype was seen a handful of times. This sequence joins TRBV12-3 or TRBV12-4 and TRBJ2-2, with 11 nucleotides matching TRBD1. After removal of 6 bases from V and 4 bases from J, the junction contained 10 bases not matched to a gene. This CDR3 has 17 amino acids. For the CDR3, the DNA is TGTGCCAGCAGGGAAGGACAGGGGGCGACGACCACCGGGGAGCTGTTTTTT. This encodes CASREGQGATTTGELFF.

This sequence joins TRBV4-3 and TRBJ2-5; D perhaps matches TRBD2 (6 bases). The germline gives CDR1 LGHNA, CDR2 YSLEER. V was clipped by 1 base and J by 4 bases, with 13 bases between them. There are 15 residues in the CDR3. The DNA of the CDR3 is TGCGCCAGCAGCCAAGGGAGGGCTAGTGGAGAGACCCAGTACTTC. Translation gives CASSQGRASGETQYF.

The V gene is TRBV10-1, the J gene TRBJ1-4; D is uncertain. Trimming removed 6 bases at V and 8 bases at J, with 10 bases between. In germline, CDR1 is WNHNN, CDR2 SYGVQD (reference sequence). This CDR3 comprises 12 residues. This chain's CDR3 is CASSTLREKLFF. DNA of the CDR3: TGCGCCAGCAGCACCCTCCGGGAAAAACTGTTTTTT.

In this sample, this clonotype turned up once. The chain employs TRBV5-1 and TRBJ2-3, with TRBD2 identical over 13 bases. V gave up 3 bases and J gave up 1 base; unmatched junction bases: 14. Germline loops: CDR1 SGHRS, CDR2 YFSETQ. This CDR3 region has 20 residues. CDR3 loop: CASSYFSGTSGKDGTDTQYF. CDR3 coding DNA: TGCGCCAGCAGCTACTTCTCCGGGACTAGCGGGAAAGACGGCACAGATACGCAGTATTTT.

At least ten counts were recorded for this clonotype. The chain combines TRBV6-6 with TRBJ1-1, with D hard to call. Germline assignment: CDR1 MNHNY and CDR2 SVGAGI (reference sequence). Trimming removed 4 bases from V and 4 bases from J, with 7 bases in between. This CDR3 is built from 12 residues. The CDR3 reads CASSFGSTEAFF. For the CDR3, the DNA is TGTGCCAGCAGTTTCGGGAGCACTGAAGCTTTCTTT.